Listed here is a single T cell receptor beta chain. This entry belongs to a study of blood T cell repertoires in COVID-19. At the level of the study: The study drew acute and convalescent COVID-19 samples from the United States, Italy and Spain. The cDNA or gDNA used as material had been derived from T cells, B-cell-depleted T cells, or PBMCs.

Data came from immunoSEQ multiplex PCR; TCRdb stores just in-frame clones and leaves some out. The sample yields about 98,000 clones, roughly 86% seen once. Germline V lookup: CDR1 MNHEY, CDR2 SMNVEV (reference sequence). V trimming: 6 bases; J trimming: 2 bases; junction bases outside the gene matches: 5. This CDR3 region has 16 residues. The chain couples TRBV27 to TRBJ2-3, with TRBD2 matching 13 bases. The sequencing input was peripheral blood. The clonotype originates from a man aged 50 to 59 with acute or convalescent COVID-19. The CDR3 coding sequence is TGTGCCAGCAGCCAGGGACTAGCGGGACCCACAGATACGCAGTATTTT. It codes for CASSQGLAGPTDTQYF.